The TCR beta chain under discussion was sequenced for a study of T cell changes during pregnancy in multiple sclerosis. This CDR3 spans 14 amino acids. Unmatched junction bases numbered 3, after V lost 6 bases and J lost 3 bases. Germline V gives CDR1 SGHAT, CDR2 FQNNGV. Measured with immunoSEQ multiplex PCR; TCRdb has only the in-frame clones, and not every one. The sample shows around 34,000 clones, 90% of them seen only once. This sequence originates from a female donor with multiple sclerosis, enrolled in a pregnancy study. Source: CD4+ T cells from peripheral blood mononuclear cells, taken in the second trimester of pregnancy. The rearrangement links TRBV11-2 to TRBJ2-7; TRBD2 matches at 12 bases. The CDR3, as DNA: TGTGCCAGCAGATTACTAGCGGGAGGCTACGAGCAGTACTTC. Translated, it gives CASRLLAGGYEQYF.